Each of the 3 T cell receptor beta chains below was sequenced from the same sample in a study of T cells in Graves' hyperthyroidism and ophthalmopathy (dated by TCRdb to about 2019). Libraries were made using multiplex PCR. The sample was run on an Illumina HiSeq 2000. TCR beta CDR3 regions were amplified from RNA transcripts. A first-round RT-PCR of the TCR CDR3 used the HTBI primer set with the Qiagen OneStep RT-PCR kit. The public reads were reprocessed in TCRdb via fastp at Q25 and MiXCR, keeping in-frame beta chains. CDR3 protein duplicates are merged, each entry listing the most common genes and DNA. This sample comprises about 570,000 distinct CDR3 sequences, roughly 46% of them detected only once. The ten top clones hold over 15% of the sample. Sequencing was done on a sample of peripheral blood or thyroid tissue (not recorded which). All receptors derive from an adult woman with Graves' disease, either hyperthyroidism or ophthalmopathy (not recorded which).

Notes on this clonotype: A clone one base away is much larger, so this may be a read error. The chain is built from TRBV7-9 and TRBJ2-2; TRBD2 agrees at 9 bases. Germline loops: CDR1 SEHNR, CDR2 FQNEAQ (reference sequence). This CDR3 comprises 15 residues. V lost 6 bases and J lost 6; bases outside the gene matches: 8. The CDR3 sequence: CASRLTSGSAGELFF. The CDR3 DNA follows: TGTGCCAGCAGACTAACTAGCGGGTCCGCCGGGGAGCTGTTTTTT.

The V call is TRBV10-3, the J call TRBJ2-5, with D hard to call. The germline V gene encodes CDR1 ENHRY and CDR2 SYGVKD. V shed 4 bases and J shed 7 bases, with 22 bases lying between them. The CDR3 sequence is 16 residues long. The CDR3: CAISARAWLTGRTQYF. In DNA, the CDR3 is TGTGCCATCAGTGCTAGAGCATGGTTGACCGGAAGGACCCAGTACTTC.

This clonotype has a count of ten or more. The V and J genes are TRBV3-1 and TRBJ2-7; TRBD2 agrees at 9 bases. CDR1 and CDR2 from the germline V gene are LGHDT and YNNKEL (reference sequence). J lost 5 bases, V lost 0 bases, and 5 bases had no gene match. This CDR3 spans 15 amino acids. The CDR3 DNA is TGTGCCAGCAGCCAAGATATTAGCGGGGGCCACGAGCAGTACTTC. Translated: CASSQDISGGHEQYF.